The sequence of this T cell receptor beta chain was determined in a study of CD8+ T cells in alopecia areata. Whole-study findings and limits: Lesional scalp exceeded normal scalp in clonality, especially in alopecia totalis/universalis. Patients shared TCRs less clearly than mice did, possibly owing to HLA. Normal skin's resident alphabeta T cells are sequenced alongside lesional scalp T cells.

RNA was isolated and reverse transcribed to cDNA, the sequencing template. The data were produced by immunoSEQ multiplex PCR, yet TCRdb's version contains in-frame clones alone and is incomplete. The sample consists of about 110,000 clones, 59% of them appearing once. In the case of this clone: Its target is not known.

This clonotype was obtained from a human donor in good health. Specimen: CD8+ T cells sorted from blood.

The CDR3 region has the DNA TGTGCCAGCAGCTTAGGGGGGCTTGGGACTGAAGCTTTCTTT. As protein: CASSLGGLGTEAFF. V and J are TRBV13 and TRBJ1-1; the D gene is possibly TRBD1 (5 bases). Germline V gene data show CDR1 as PRHDT and CDR2 as FYEKMQ (reference sequence). The CDR3 has 14 amino acids. Deletions cut 0 bases from V and 5 bases from J, with 10 bases between.